This TCR beta chain came from a study of T cell repertoires in cytomegalovirus infection. Study-wide background: CMV infection and matching HLA type were both indicated by public TCR beta signatures.

Overall study results and limits: The ex vivo response was dominated by HLA-C-restricted CMV-specific TCR beta clonotypes.

This clonotype has a handful of counts. The antigen is undetermined. TCRdb used MiXCR to reprocess the reads, holding one entry per CDR3 protein. The table shows around 530,000 distinct CDR3 sequences, with 26% occurring only once. Sequencing input: PBMCs. The sequence came from a human donor in good health (CMV status not recorded). Some clones in this sample may be carry-over from other donors' samples.

This CDR3 reads CASSSGTSGWETQYF. The CDR3 nucleotides are TGTGCCAGCAGCTCTGGGACTAGCGGGTGGGAGACCCAGTACTTC. The genes are TRBV11-2 and TRBJ2-5; 12 bases line up with TRBD2. The junction had 5 bases not matched to a gene; V was cut back by 4 bases and J by 5 bases. The CDR3 extends over 15 amino acids. Germline lookup yields CDR1 SGHAT and CDR2 FQNNGV.